This T cell receptor (beta chain) is drawn from a study of T-cell memory formation after mild COVID-19. About the research overall: Largely, the TCR clusters proved donor specific. General study findings and limits: Pre-infection memory already had some responding clones, implying cross-reactive memory joined. SARS-CoV-2 specificity was not confirmed for second-wave clones peaking on day 37.

At least ten counts were recorded for this clonotype. Its specificity is unknown. From 5'RACE with constant-segment primers came TCR alpha and TCR beta cDNA libraries that carried sample barcodes and UMIs. TCRdb reanalysed the 5' RACE reads using MiXCR and keeps one entry per CDR3 protein. In the table there are around 310,000 distinct CDR3 sequences, approximately 16% of which are singletons. The CDR3 covers 14 residues. V gave up 4 bases and J gave up 7 bases; unmatched junction bases: 3. The V gene's germline CDR1 is LGHNA and CDR2 YSLEER. The sequence was collected from a man between 18 and 29 years old who had mild COVID-19 (a few samples of this study predate the infection). Cell type and time point are not known. The material sequenced was PBMCs or a T cell subset sorted from them (not recorded which). J is TRBJ2-2 and V is TRBV4-3, with 10 bases that match TRBD1. CDR3 region: CASSPDRGSGELFF. The DNA for the CDR3 is TGCGCCAGCAGCCCGGACAGGGGGAGCGGGGAGCTGTTTTTT.